This T cell receptor (beta chain) was recorded in a study of blood T cell repertoires in COVID-19. The overall study: Samples came from the United States, Italy and Spain, spanning acute and convalescent COVID-19.

Measured with immunoSEQ multiplex PCR; TCRdb has only the in-frame clones, and not every one. The data contain approximately 130,000 clones, roughly 90% of them singletons. The TCR comes from a man aged 50 or older with acute or convalescent COVID-19. The sample consisted of peripheral blood.

For the CDR3, the DNA is TGTGCCAGCAGCAAAACGGAACAGCCCTACGAGCAGTACTTC. Its protein product is CASSKTEQPYEQYF. The chain has TRBV21-1 and TRBJ2-7; TRBD1 is taken as the D call from the table, unchecked against the DNA. TRBV21-1 is described as a pseudogene. The CDR3 has 14 residues.